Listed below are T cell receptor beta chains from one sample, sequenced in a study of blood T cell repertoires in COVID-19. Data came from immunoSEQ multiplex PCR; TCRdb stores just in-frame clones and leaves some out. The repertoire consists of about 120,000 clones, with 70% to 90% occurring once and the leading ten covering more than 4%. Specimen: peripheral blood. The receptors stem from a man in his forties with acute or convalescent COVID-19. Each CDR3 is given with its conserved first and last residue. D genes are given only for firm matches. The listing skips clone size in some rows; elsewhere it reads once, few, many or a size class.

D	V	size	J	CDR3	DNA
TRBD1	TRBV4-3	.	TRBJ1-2	CASSQGQGGGYGYTF	TGCGCCAGCAGCCAAGGACAGGGGGGCGGCTATGGCTACACCTTC
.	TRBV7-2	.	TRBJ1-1	CASSSQGNTEAFF	TGTGCCAGCAGCTCACAGGGGAACACTGAAGCTTTCTTT
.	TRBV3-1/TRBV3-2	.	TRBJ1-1	CASSQDRSSRVAFF	TGTGCCAGCAGCCAAGATCGGTCAAGCAGGGTAGCTTTCTTT
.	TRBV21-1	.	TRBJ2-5	CASSLVRGERGNKNQETQYF	TGTGCCAGCAGCCTCGTTCGGGGGGAGAGGGGAAACAAAAACCAAGAGACCCAGTACTTC
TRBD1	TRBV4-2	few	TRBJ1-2	CASSQEGNRGIPYGYTF	TGTGCCAGCAGCCAAGAGGGAAACAGGGGCATTCCCTATGGCTACACCTTC
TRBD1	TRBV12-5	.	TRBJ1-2	CASGLGQGDDHYGYTF	TGTGCTAGTGGTTTGGGGCAGGGGGATGATCACTATGGCTACACCTTC
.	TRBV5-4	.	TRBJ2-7	CASSLDPGFEQYF	TGTGCCAGCAGCTTGGATCCAGGGTTCGAGCAGTACTTC
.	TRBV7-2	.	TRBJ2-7	CASSSTDYEQYF	TGTGCCAGCAGCTCCACAGACTACGAGCAGTACTTC
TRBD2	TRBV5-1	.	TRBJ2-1	CASSGLLAGSYNEQFF	TGCGCCAGCAGCGGGCTTCTAGCGGGGTCTTACAATGAGCAGTTCTTC
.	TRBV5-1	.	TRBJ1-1	CASSLSGTNTEAFF	TGCGCCAGCAGCTTGTCCGGGACTAACACTGAAGCTTTCTTT
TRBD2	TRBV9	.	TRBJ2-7	CASSVGWASGSEQYF	TGTGCCAGCAGCGTAGGATGGGCTAGCGGCAGCGAGCAGTACTTC
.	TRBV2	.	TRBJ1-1	CASSLGGSNTEAFF	TGTGCCAGCAGTTTAGGAGGGTCGAACACTGAAGCTTTCTTT
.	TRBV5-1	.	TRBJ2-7	CASSLETTSSYEQYF	TGCGCCAGCAGCTTGGAAACGACTTCATCCTACGAGCAGTACTTC
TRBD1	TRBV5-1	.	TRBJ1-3	CASSKPDRGPSSGNTIYF	TGCGCCAGCAGCAAACCCGACAGGGGGCCGAGCTCTGGAAACACCATATATTTT
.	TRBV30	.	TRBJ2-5	CACGGQTQETQYF	TGTGCCTGCGGGGGACAGACCCAAGAGACCCAGTACTTC
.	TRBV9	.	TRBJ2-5	CASSVAGEETQYF	TGTGCCAGCAGCGTGGCAGGGGAAGAGACCCAGTACTTC
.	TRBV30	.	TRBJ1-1	CAWSVNQGMSRAFF	TGTGCCTGGAGTGTAAATCAGGGGATGTCGCGAGCTTTCTTT
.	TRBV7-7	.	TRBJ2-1	CASSLESFGEQFF	TGTGCCAGCAGCTTAGAGTCGTTCGGTGAGCAGTTCTTC
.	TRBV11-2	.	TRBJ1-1	CASSLGDTLNTEAFF	TGTGCCAGCAGCTTAGGTGACACCTTGAACACTGAAGCTTTCTTT
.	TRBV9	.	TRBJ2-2	CASSPRLLSNTGELFF	TGTGCCAGCAGTCCCAGACTCCTATCGAACACCGGGGAGCTGTTTTTT
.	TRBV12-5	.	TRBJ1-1	CASGLVLFEAFF	TGTGCTAGTGGTTTGGTACTATTTGAAGCTTTCTTT
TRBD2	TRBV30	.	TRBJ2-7	CAWGGGQFEHEQYF	TGTGCCTGGGGGGGAGGGCAGTTCGAGCACGAGCAGTACTTC
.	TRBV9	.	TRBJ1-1	CASSVAGGEGTEAFF	TGTGCCAGCAGCGTAGCCGGAGGGGAGGGCACTGAAGCTTTCTTT
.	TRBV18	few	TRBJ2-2	CASSMRTGIANTGELFF	TGTGCCAGCTCAATGAGAACAGGAATCGCGAACACCGGGGAGCTGTTTTTT
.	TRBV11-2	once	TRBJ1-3	CASSFLRSTDTIYF	TGTGCCAGCAGCTTTTTGCGATCTACGGACACCATATATTTT
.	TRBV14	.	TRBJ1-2	CASSQEGGNYGYTF	TGTGCCAGCAGCCAAGAGGGAGGGAACTATGGCTACACCTTC
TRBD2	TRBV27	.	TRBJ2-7	CASTTGGSYEQYF	TGTGCCAGCACGACGGGAGGCTCCTACGAGCAGTACTTC
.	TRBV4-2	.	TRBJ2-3	CASSQDPSRRSTDTQYF	TGTGCCAGCAGCCAAGACCCCTCGCGGCGGAGCACAGATACGCAGTATTTT
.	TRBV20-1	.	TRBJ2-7	CSASGPTGSYEQYF	TGCAGTGCTAGTGGCCCGACTGGGTCCTACGAGCAGTACTTC
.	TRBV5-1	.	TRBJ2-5	CASSPRTRGGYQETQYF	TGCGCCAGCAGCCCCCGGACTAGAGGGGGGTACCAAGAGACCCAGTACTTC
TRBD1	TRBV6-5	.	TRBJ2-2	CASSRDRVTNGELFF	TGTGCCAGCAGCCGAGACAGGGTAACCAACGGGGAGCTGTTTTTT
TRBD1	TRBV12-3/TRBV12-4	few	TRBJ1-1	CASRRGTDREAFF	TGTGCCAGCAGACGCGGGACAGACCGTGAAGCTTTCTTT
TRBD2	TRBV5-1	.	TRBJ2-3	CASSLDSGASDTQYF	TGCGCCAGCAGCTTGGATAGCGGGGCCTCAGATACGCAGTATTTT
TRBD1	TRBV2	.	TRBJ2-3	CASRGTGRVSTDTQYF	TGTGCCAGCAGGGGGACAGGCCGAGTTAGCACAGATACGCAGTATTTT
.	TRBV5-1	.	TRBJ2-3	CASSRGTSTSTDTQYF	TGCGCCAGCAGCCGCGGGACTTCCACTAGCACAGATACGCAGTATTTT